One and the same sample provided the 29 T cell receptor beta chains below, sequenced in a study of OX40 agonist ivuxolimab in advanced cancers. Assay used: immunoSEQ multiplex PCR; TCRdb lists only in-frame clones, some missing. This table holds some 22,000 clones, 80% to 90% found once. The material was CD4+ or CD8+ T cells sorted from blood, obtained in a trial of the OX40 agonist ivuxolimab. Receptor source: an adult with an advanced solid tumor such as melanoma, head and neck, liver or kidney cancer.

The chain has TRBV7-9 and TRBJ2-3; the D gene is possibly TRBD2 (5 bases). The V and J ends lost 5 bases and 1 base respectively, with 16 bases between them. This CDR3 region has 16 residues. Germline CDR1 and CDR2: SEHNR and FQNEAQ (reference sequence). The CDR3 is CASSPRTGVGTDTQYF. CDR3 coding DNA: TGTGCCAGCAGCCCGAGAACCGGGGTTGGCACAGATACGCAGTATTTT.

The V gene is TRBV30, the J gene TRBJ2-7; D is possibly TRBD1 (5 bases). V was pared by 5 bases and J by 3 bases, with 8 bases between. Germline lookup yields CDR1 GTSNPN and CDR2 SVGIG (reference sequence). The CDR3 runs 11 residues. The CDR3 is CAWDDSYEQYF. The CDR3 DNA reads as TGTGCCTGGGACGACAGCTACGAGCAGTACTTC. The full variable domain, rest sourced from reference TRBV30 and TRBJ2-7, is SQTIHQWPATLVQPVGSPLSLECTVEGTSNPNLYWYRQAAGRGLQLLFYSVGIGQISSEVPQNLSASRPQDRQFILSSKKLLLSDSGFYLCAWDDSYEQYFGPGTRLTVT.

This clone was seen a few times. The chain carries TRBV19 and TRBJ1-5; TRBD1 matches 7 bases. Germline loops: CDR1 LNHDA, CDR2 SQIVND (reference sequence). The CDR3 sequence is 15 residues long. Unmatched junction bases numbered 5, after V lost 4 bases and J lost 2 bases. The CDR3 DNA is TGTGCCAGTAGTACAGGACAGGTCGGCAATCAGCCCCAGCATTTT. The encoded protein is CASSTGQVGNQPQHF.

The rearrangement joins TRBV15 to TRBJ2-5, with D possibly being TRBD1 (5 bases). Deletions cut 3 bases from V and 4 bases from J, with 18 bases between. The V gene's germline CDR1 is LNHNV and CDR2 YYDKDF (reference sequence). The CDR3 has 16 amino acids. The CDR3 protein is CATSSLSTGFGETQYF. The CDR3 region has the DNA TGTGCCACCAGCAGTTTATCTACAGGCTTCGGAGAGACCCAGTACTTC.

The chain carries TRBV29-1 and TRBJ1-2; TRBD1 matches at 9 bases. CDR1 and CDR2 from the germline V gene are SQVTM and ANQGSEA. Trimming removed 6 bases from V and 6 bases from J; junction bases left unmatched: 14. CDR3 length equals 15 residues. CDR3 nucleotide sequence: TGCAGCGTCCCGGGACAGGGAACTAAGGTTGATGGCTACACCTTC. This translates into CSVPGQGTKVDGYTF.

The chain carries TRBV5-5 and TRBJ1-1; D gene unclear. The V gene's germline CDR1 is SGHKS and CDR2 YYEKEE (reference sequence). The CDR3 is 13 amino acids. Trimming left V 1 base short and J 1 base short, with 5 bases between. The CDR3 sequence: CASSLYRNTEAFF. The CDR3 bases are TGTGCCAGCAGCTTGTACAGGAACACTGAAGCTTTCTTT.

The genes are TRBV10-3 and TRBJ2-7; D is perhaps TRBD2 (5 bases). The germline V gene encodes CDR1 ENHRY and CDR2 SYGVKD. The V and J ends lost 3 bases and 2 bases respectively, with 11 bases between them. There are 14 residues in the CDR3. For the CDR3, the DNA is TGTGCCATCAGTGAAGAGCGGCAAACCTACGAGCAGTACTTC. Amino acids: CAISEERQTYEQYF.

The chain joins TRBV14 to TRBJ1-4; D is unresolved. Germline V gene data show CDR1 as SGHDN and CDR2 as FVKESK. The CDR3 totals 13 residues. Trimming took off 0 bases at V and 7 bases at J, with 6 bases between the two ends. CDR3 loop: CASSQDWSEKLFF. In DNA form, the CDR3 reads TGTGCCAGCAGCCAAGATTGGTCTGAAAAACTGTTTTTT.

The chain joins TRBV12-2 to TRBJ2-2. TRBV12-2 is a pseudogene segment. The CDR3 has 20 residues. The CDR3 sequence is CASRHLLVWKDSRGTGELFF. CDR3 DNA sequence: TGTGCAAGTCGCCATCTCCTAGTCTGGAAGGACAGCCGGGGGACCGGGGAGCTGTTTTTT.

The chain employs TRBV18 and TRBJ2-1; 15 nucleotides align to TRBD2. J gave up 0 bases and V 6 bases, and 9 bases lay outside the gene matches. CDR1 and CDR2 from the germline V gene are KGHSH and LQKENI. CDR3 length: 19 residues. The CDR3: CASSPGLAGGYRSYNEQFF. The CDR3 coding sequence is TGTGCCAGCTCTCCGGGACTAGCGGGGGGATACCGCTCCTACAATGAGCAGTTCTTC.

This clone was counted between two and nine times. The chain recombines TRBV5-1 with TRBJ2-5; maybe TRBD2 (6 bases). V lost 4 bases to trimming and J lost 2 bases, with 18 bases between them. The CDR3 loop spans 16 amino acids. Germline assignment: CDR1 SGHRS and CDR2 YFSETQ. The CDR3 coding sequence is TGCGCCAGCAGCGGTACCTCCGGGACTGATCAAGAGACCCAGTACTTC. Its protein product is CASSGTSGTDQETQYF.

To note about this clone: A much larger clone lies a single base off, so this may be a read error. The CDR3 sequence is CASSPTENTEAFF. CDR3 sequence (DNA): TGTGCCAGCAGCCCGACAGAGAACACTGAAGCTTTCTTT. The chain uses TRBV27 and TRBJ1-1, with a possible D match to TRBD1 (5 bases). The germline V gene has CDR1 MNHEY and CDR2 SMNVEV (reference sequence). The CDR3 sequence is 13 residues long. The germline V and J ends were trimmed by 6 bases and 1 base, with 9 bases remaining between them.

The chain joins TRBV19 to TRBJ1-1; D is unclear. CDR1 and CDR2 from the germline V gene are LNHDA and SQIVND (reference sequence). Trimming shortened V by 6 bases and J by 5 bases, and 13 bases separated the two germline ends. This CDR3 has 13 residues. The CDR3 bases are TGTGCCAGTAGGAAGGGCATAAGTACTGAAGCTTTCTTT. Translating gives CASRKGISTEAFF.

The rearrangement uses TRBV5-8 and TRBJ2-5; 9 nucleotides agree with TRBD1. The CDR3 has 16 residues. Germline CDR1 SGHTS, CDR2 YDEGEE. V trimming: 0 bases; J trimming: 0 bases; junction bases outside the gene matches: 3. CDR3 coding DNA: TGTGCCAGCAGCTTGGGGGACAGGGACCACCAAGAGACCCAGTACTTC. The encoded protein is CASSLGDRDHQETQYF. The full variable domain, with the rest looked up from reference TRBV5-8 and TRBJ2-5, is EAGVTQSPTHLIKTRGQQATLRCSPISGHTSVYWYQQALGLGLQFLLWYDEGEERNRGNFPPRFSGRQFPNYSSELNVNALELEDSALYLCASSLGDRDHQETQYFGPGTRLLVL.

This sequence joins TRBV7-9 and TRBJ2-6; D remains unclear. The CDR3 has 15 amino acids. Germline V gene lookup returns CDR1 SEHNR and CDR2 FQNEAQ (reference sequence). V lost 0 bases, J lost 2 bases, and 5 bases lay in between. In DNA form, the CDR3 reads TGTGCCAGCAGCTTAGCGGGCGCTGGGGCCAACGTCCTGACTTTC. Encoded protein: CASSLAGAGANVLTF.

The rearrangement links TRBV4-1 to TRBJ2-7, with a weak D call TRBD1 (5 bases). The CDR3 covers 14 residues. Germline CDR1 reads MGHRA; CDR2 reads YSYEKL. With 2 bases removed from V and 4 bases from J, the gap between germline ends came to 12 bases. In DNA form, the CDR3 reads TGCGCCAGCAGCCAAATGGGGCGCGAGTACGAGCAGTACTTC. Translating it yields CASSQMGREYEQYF.

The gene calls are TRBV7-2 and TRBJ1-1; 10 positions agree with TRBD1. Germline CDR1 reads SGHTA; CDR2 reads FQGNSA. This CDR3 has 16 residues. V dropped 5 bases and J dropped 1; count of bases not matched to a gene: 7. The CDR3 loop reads CASSPTGQGTNTEAFF. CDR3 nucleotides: TGTGCCAGCAGCCCGACGGGACAGGGGACGAACACTGAAGCTTTCTTT.

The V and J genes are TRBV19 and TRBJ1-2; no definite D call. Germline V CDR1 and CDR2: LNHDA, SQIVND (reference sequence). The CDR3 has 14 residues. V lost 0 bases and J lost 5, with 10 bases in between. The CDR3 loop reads CASSIDSIRYGYTF. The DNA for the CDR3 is TGTGCCAGTAGTATAGACAGTATCCGTTATGGCTACACCTTC.

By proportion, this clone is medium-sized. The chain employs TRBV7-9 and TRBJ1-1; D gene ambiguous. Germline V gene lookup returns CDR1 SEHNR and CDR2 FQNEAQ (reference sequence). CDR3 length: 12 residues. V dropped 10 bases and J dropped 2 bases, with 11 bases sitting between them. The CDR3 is CATGQTNTEAFF. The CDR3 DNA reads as TGTGCCACCGGCCAGACTAACACTGAAGCTTTCTTT.

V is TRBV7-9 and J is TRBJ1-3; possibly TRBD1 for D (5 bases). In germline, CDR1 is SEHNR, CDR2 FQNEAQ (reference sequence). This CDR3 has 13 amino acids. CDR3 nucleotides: TGTGCTCAAGAAGGGGCTACTGGAAACACCATATATTTT. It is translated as CAQEGATGNTIYF.

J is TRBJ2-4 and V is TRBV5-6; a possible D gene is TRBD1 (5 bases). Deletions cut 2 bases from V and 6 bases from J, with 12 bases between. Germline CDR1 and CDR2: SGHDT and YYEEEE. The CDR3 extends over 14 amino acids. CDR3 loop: CASSFGPQGNIQYF. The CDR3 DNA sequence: TGTGCCAGCAGCTTCGGACCTCAGGGAAACATTCAGTACTTC.

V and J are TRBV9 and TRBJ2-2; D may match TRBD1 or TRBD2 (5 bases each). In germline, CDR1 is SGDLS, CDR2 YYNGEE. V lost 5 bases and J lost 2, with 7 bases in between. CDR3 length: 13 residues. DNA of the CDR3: TGTGCCAGCAGTGGGGACAACACCGGGGAGCTGTTTTTT. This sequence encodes CASSGDNTGELFF.

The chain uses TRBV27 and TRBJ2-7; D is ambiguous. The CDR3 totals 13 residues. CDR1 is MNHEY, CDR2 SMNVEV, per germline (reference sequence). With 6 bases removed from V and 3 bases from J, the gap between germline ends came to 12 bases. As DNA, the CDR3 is TGTGCCAGCAGGTATATGGGCAGCTACGAGCAGTACTTC. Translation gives CASRYMGSYEQYF.

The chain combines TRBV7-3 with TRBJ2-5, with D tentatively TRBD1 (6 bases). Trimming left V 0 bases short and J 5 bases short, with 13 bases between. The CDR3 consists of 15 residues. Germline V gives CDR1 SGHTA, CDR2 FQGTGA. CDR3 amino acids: CASSLTTGQGETQYF. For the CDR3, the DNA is TGTGCCAGCAGCTTAACGACAGGCCAGGGGGAGACCCAGTACTTC. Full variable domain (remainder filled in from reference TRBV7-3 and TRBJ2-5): GAGVSQTPSNKVTEKGKYVELRCDPISGHTALYWYRQSLGQGPEFLIYFQGTGAADDSGLPNDRFFAVRPEGSVSTLKIQRTERGDSAVYLCASSLTTGQGETQYFGPGTRLLVL.

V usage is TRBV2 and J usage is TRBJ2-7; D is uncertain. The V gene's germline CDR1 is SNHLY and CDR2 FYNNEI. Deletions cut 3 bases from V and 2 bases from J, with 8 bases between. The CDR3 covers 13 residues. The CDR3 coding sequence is TGTGCCAGCAGTGACAGGCAAACCTACGAGCAGTACTTC. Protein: CASSDRQTYEQYF.

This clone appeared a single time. In nucleotides, the CDR3 is TGTGCCAGTAGTTCTTCGGTTAGGACTGAAGCTTTCTTT. It yields the protein CASSSSVRTEAFF. The chain couples TRBV19 to TRBJ1-1, with D hard to call. This CDR3 has 13 amino acids. The V gene's germline CDR1 is LNHDA and CDR2 SQIVND (reference sequence). Deletions cut 5 bases from V and 5 bases from J, with 12 bases between.

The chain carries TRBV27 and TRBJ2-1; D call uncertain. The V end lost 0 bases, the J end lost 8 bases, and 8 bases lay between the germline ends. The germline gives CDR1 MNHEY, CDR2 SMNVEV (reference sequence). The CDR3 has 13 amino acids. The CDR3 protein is CASSLSFEYEQFF. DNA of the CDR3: TGTGCCAGCAGTTTATCATTCGAGTATGAGCAGTTCTTC.

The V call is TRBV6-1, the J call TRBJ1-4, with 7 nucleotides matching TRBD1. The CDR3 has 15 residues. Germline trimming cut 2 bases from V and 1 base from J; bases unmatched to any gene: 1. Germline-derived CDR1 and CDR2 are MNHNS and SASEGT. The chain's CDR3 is CASSESGGTNEKLFF. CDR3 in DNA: TGTGCCAGCAGTGAATCAGGGGGAACTAATGAAAAACTGTTTTTT.

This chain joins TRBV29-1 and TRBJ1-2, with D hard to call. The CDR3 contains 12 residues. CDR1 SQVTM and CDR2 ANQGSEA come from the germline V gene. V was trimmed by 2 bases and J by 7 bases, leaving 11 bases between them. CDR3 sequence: CSVESWAPGYTF. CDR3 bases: TGCAGCGTTGAAAGTTGGGCTCCTGGCTACACCTTC.